This T cell receptor (beta chain) was sequenced in a study of blood T cell repertoires in COVID-19 (TCRdb year 2020). For the study in its entirety: Collaborator samples came from the United States, Italy and Spain and covered acute and convalescent phases of COVID-19. The prospective study material was composed of cDNA or gDNA derived from T cells, B-cell-depleted T cells, or PBMCs. The samples were drawn from two sources: the first 160 participants of the ongoing ImmuneRACE study, and over 1,000 subjects contributed by 6 global collaborators. Where available, HLA class I and class II types were obtained from metadata supplied by the sample provider rather than from assay-based typing. The repertoires were made available in a free public database intended to serve as a resource for research on the immune response to SARS-CoV-2. A de-identified subject ID, COVID-19 status, age in years and sex were almost always included in the sample metadata. Subjects who had been exposed to COVID-19, were actively infected with it, or had recovered from it provided the deeply sampled blood TCRbeta repertoires that made up the dataset. Here is what the overall study found, with its caveats: How much clinical and demographic metadata was included differed by source and by participant, and the metadata was provided uncurated.

TCRbeta CDR3 regions were amplified from genomic DNA by means of the immunoSEQ Assay, a bias-controlled multiplex PCR. On the study's bioinformatics: Nucleated cell counts per sample were estimated from amplification of reference gene primers within the assay. Sequence reads were collapsed and filtered to measure the absolute abundance of every unique TCRbeta CDR3 rearrangement. Productive Simpson clonality was computed per sample as the square root of Simpson's diversity index over productive rearrangements. This is the immuneACCESS table as TCRdb keeps it, with only in-frame sequences that have V and J called. A part of the clones is gone; compared with another copy, unresolved V genes explain less than half, and the rest is unexplained. V and J calls and clone size are given by that table; D and trimming were obtained from the DNA. This sample has roughly 180,000 clones in its table, and roughly 80% of those were observed once. The ten most abundant clones make up more than 9.5% of the sample.

A single count supports this clone. It lacks a known antigen. The input lacks base qualities; no much larger clone sits a single base away. Counted from cysteine to phenylalanine, this CDR3 has 9 amino acids. Only the CDR3 portion is preserved as DNA: 27 bases, with reading frame beginning at the first base. CDR1 and CDR2, per the germline V gene (reference sequence), are DFQATT and SNEGSKA. V is reduced by 6 bases and J by 6 bases, leaving a spacing of 6 bases between them. At one collaborating source in Seattle, patients were enrolled during active infection and were followed longitudinally through the course of disease. Whole blood was collected in K2EDTA tubes by collaborating institutions according to the institutions' own protocols. For TCRbeta analysis, collaborators shipped samples in one of three forms: frozen whole blood, isolated PBMCs, or DNA extracted from either of those sample types.

The clonotype was recovered from a woman aged 40 to 50 with COVID-19, enrolled during active disease. The rearranged chain carries TRBV20-1 and TRBJ2-7, with the D gene call left open. Sequenced input: peripheral blood. CDR3 protein: CSASREQYF. The sequenced DNA is TGCAGTGCGTCCCGCGAGCAGTACTTC.